This paragraph covers one TCR beta chain sequence. This sample stems from a study of beta chain features in type 1 diabetes. Expressed TCRB transcripts were sequenced after all isolated RNA was converted to cDNA. Clones were read by immunoSEQ multiplex PCR, and TCRdb kept only the in-frame ones, dropping some. The table lists 300,000 to 450,000 clones, around 20% of them singletons. Using CD45RO/CCR7/CD25/CD127/CD95/CD27, CD4+ naive, central memory, regulatory and stem cell-like memory cells were sorted. Trimming cost V 4 bases and J 4 bases, with 23 bases left between them. The CDR3 sequence is 17 residues long. The germline gives CDR1 MGHRA, CDR2 YSYEKL.

Sample: naive CD4+ T cells from blood. This clonotype was obtained from a woman younger than 35 in good health. The chain employs TRBV4-1 and TRBJ2-7; a weak D match, TRBD2 (7 bases). CDR3 nucleotide sequence: TGCGCCAGCAGCCTAATCGTGCGGGGGCCTACCGGTTACGAGCAGTACTTC. Translating gives CASSLIVRGPTGYEQYF.